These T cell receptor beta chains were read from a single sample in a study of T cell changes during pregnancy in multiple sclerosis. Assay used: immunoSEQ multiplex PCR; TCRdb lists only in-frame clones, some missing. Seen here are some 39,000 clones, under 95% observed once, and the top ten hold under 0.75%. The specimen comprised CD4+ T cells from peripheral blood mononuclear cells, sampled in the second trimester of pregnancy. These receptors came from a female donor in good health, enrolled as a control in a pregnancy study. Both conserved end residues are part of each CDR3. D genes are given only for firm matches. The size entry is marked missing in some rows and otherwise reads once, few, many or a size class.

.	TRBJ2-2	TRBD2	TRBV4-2	CASSSGGAITGELFF	TGTGCCAGCAGTTCGGGGGGGGCGATCACCGGGGAGCTGTTTTTT
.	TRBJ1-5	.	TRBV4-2	CASSSTGIWTNQPQHF	TGTGCCAGCAGCTCTACAGGGATTTGGACCAATCAGCCCCAGCATTTT
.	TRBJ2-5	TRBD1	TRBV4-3	CASSQAVQGQGTPQETQYF	TGCGCCAGCAGCCAAGCCGTCCAGGGACAGGGAACCCCTCAAGAGACCCAGTACTTC
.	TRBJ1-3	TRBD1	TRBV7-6	CASSRQGGNTIYF	TGTGCCAGCAGCCGACAGGGTGGAAACACCATATATTTT
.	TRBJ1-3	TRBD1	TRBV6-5	CASSSRTGGNTIYF	TGTGCCAGCAGTTCTAGGACAGGGGGAAACACCATATATTTT
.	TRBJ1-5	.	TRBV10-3	CAIGQNNQPQHF	TGTGCCATCGGGCAGAATAATCAGCCCCAGCATTTT
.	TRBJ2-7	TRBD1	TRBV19	CASSTGGGVNEQYF	TGTGCCAGTAGTACAGGGGGCGGGGTGAACGAGCAGTACTTC
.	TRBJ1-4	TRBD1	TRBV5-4	CASSPGGTAPSEKLFF	TGTGCCAGCAGCCCAGGGGGGACAGCCCCCAGTGAAAAACTGTTTTTT
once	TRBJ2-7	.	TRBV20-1	CSASRTYEQYF	TGCAGTGCTAGCAGGACCTACGAGCAGTACTTC
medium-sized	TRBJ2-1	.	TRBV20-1	CSARRDFEQFF	TGCAGTGCTAGGCGGGACTTTGAGCAGTTCTTC
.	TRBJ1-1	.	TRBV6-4	CARKRQTRAFF	TGTGCCAGAAAGAGACAGACCCGCGCTTTCTTT
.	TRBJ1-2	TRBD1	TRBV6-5	CASNPGQGAYGYTF	TGTGCCAGCAATCCGGGACAGGGGGCATATGGCTACACCTTC
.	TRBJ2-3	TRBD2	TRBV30	CAWSVQGGRTDTQYF	TGTGCCTGGAGTGTCCAGGGAGGGAGAACAGATACGCAGTATTTT
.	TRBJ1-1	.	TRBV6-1	CASSERRLNTEAFF	TGTGCCAGCAGTGAACGGCGGTTGAACACTGAAGCTTTCTTT
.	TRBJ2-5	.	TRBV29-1	CSVWGYQETQYF	TGCAGCGTATGGGGCTACCAAGAGACCCAGTACTTC
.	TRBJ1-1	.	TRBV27	CASRGQGYTEAFF	TGTGCCAGCAGGGGACAAGGGTACACTGAAGCTTTCTTT
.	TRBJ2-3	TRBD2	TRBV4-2	CASSQNLASGGASTDTQYF	TGTGCCAGCAGCCAAAATTTGGCTAGCGGGGGCGCCAGCACAGATACGCAGTATTTT
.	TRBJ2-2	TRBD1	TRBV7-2	CASSLLPGQGGELFF	TGTGCCAGCAGCTTACTACCGGGACAGGGTGGGGAGCTGTTTTTT
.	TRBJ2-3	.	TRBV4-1	CASSQPSRSSTDTQYF	TGCGCCAGCAGCCAACCTAGCCGATCTAGCACAGATACGCAGTATTTT
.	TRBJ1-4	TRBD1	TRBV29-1	CSVAGTGRDTNEKLFF	TGCAGCGTTGCCGGGACAGGGAGGGATACTAATGAAAAACTGTTTTTT
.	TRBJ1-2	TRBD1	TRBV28	CASSYPLTGLYGYTF	TGTGCCAGCAGTTACCCCCTGACAGGGCTCTATGGCTACACCTTC
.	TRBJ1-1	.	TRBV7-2	CASSPSGGGYTEAFF	TGTGCCAGCAGCCCCAGCGGCGGAGGGTACACTGAAGCTTTCTTT
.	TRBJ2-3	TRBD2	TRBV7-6	CASSATGGVTDTQYF	TGTGCCAGCAGCGCAACGGGGGGGGTAACAGATACGCAGTATTTT
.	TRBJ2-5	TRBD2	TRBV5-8	CASNTGLVTETQYF	TGTGCCAGCAACACCGGACTAGTTACGGAGACCCAGTACTTC
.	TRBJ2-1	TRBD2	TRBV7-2	CASTIGRGGYNEQFF	TGTGCCAGCACCATTGGGCGGGGGGGCTACAATGAGCAGTTCTTC
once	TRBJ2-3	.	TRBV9	CASSVRAGSTDTQYF	TGTGCCAGCAGCGTACGTGCGGGGAGCACAGATACGCAGTATTTT
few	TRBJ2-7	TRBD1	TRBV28	CASRTGGRYEQYF	TGTGCCAGCAGGACAGGGGGCAGATACGAGCAGTACTTC
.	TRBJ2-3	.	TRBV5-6	CASSPWTGTDTQYF	TGTGCCAGCAGCCCATGGACAGGCACAGATACGCAGTATTTT
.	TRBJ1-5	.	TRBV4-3	CASSQFVGTRNQPQHF	TGCGCCAGCAGCCAATTCGTGGGGACAAGGAATCAGCCCCAGCATTTT
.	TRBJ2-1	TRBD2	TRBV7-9	CASSFGSGGLDEQFF	TGTGCCAGCAGCTTTGGGAGCGGGGGGCTAGATGAGCAGTTCTTC
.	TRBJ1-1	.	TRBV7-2	CASSLEGGGTEAFF	TGTGCCAGCAGCTTAGAAGGAGGTGGCACTGAAGCTTTCTTT
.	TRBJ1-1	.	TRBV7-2	CASSLAGFWEAFF	TGTGCCAGCAGCTTAGCGGGCTTCTGGGAAGCTTTCTTT
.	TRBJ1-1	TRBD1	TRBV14	CAGSLWTGVNTEAFF	TGTGCCGGCAGCCTATGGACAGGAGTGAACACTGAAGCTTTCTTT